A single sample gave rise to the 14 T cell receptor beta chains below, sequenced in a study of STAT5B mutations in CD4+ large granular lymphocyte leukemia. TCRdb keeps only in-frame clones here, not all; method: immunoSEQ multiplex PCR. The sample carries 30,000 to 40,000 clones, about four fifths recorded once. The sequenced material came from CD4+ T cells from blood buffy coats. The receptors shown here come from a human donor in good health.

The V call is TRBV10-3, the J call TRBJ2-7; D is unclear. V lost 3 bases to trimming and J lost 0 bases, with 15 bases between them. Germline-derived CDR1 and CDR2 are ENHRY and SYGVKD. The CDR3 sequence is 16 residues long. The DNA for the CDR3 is TGTGCCATCAGTGACCCCTCGGCGTCGAGCTCCTACGAGCAGTACTTC. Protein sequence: CAISDPSASSSYEQYF.

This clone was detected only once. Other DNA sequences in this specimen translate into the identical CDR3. CDR3 amino acids: CASSIVRNTEAFF. The CDR3 DNA follows: TGTGCCAGTAGTATAGTCCGAAACACTGAAGCTTTCTTT. The genes are TRBV19 and TRBJ1-1; D is undetermined. The CDR3 sequence is 13 residues long. CDR1 and CDR2 from the germline V gene are LNHDA and SQIVND (reference sequence). Deletions cut 1 base from V and 2 bases from J, with 5 bases between.

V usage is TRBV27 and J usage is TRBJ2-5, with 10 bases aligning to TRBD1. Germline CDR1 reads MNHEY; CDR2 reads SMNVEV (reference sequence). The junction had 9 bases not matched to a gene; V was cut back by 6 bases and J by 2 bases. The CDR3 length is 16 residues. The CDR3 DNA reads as TGTGCCAGCAGGTCGGGACAGGGGTCGAAACAAGAGACCCAGTACTTC. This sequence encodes CASRSGQGSKQETQYF.

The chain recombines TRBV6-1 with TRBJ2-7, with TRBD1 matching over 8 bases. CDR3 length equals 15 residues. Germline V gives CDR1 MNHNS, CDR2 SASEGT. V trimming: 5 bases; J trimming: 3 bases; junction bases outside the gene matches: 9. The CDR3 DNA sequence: TGTGCCAGCAGTAAAAGAGACAGGGGAGGCTACGAGCAGTACTTC. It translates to CASSKRDRGGYEQYF.

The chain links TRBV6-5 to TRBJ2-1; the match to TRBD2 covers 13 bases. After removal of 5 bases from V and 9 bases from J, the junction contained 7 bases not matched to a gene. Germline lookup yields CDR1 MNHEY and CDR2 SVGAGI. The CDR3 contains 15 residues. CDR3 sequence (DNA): TGTGCCAGCAGTCCCCCGGGACTAGCGGGACGTGAGCAGTTCTTC. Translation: CASSPPGLAGREQFF.

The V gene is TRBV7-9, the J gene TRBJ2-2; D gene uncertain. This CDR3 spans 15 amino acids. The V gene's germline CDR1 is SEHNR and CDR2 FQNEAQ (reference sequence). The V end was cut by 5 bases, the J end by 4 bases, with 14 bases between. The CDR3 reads CASSPYATGTGELFF. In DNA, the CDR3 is TGTGCCAGCAGCCCTTATGCGACGGGCACCGGGGAGCTGTTTTTT.

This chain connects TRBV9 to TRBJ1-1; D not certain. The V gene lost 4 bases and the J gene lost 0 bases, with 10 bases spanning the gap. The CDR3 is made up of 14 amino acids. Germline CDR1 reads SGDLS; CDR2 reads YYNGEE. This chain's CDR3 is CASSPVVVNTEAFF. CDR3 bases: TGTGCCAGCAGCCCTGTCGTTGTGAACACTGAAGCTTTCTTT.

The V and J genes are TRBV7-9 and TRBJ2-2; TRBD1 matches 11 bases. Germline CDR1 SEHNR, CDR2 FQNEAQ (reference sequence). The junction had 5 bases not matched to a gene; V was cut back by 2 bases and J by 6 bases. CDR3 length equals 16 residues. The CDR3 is CASSLIGQGAAGELFF. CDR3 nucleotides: TGTGCCAGCAGCTTAATCGGACAGGGGGCGGCCGGGGAGCTGTTTTTT.

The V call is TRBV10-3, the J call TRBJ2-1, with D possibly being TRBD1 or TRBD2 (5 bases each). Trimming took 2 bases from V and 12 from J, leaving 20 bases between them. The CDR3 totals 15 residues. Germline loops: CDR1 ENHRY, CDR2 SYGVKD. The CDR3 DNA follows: TGTGCCATCAGTGAGGACGGGGACCCTGAATTGGGGCAGTTCTTC. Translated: CAISEDGDPELGQFF.

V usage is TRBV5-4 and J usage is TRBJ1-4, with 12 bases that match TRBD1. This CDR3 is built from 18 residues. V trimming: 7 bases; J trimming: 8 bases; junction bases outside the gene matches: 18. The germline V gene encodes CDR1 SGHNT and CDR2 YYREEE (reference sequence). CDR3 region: CASYKTGQGARGREKLFF. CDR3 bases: TGTGCCAGCTATAAAACGGGACAGGGGGCCAGGGGGCGCGAAAAACTGTTTTTT.

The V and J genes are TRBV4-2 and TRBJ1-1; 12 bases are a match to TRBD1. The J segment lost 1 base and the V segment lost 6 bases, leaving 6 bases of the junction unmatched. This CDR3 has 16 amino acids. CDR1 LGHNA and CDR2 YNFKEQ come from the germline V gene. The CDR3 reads CASSFGTGGRNTEAFF. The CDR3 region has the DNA TGTGCCAGCAGTTTCGGGACAGGGGGCCGGAACACTGAAGCTTTCTTT.

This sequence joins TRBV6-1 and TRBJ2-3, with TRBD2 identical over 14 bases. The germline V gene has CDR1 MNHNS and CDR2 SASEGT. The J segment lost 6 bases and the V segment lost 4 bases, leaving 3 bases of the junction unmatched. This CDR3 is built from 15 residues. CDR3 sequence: CASSGTSGGPDTQYF. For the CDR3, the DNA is TGTGCCAGCAGTGGGACTAGCGGGGGGCCCGATACGCAGTATTTT.

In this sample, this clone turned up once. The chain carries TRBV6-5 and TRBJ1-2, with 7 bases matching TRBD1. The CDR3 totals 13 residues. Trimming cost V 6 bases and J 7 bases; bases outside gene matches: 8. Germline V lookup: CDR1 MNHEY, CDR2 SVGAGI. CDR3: CASSLPGGAGYTF. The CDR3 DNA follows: TGTGCCAGCAGCTTGCCAGGGGGGGCTGGCTACACCTTC.

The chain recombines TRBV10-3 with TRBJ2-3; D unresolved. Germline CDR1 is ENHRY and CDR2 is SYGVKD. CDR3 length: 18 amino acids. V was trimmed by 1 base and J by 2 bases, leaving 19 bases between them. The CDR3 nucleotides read TGTGCCATCAGTGAGTACACCGTGGTGGCTACCAACACAGATACGCAGTATTTT. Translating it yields CAISEYTVVATNTDTQYF.